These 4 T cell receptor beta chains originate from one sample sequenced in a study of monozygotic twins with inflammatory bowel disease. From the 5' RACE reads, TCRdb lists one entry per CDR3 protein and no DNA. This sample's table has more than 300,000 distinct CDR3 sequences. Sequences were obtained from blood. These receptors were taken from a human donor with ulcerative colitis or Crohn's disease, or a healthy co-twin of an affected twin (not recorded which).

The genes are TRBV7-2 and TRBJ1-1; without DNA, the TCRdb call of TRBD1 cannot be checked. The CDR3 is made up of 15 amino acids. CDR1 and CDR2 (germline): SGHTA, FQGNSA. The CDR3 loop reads CASSQRTGGPTEAFF.

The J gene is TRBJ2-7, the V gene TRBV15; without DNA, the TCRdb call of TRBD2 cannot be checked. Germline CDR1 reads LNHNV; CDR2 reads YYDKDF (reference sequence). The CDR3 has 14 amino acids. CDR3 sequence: CATSRTRGFYEQYF.

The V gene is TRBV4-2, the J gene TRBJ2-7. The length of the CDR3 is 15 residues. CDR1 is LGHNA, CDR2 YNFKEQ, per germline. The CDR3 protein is CASSQEIGAPYEQYF.

CDR3: CASIGGGRGEQYF. The chain links TRBV27 to TRBJ2-7; there is no DNA to check the TCRdb D call of TRBD2. CDR3 size: 13 residues. The germline V gene has CDR1 MNHEY and CDR2 SMNVEV (reference sequence).